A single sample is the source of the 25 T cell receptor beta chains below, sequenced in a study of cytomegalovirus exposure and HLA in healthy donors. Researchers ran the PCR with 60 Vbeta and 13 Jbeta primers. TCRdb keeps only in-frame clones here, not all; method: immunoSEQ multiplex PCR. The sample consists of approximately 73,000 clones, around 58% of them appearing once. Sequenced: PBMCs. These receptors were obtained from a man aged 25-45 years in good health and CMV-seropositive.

CDR3: CAWSVTGSNEQYF. The CDR3 nucleotides read TGTGCCTGGAGTGTAACTGGTTCCAACGAGCAGTACTTC. The V gene is TRBV30, the J gene TRBJ2-7; D ambiguous. Trimming shortened V by 0 bases and J by 5 bases, and 11 bases separated the two germline ends. The CDR3 totals 13 residues. Germline CDR1 and CDR2: GTSNPN and SVGIG (reference sequence).

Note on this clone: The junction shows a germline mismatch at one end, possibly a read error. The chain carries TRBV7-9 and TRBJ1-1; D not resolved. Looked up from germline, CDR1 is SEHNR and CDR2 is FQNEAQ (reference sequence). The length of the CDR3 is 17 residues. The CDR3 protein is CAGSLVGGNILNTEAFF. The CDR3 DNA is TGTGCCGGCAGCTTAGTCGGCGGGAATATTTTGAACACTGAAGCTTTCTTT.

The CDR3 coding sequence is TGTGCCAGCAGCTCGGGACTAGTTGGGTTGGCAGATACGCAGTATTTT. This encodes CASSSGLVGLADTQYF. The chain carries TRBV7-9 and TRBJ2-3; 8 positions match TRBD2. The CDR3 runs to 16 residues. Germline loops: CDR1 SEHNR, CDR2 FQNEAQ (reference sequence). Trimming removed 4 bases from V and 4 bases from J; junction bases left unmatched: 10.

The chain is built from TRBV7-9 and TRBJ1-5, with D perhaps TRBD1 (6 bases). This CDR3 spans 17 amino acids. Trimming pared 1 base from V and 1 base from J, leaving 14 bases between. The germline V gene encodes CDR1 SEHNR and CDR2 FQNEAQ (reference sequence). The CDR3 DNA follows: TGTGCCAGCAGCTTAGTATCGGGGGGCGCGAGCAATCAGCCCCAGCATTTT. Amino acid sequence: CASSLVSGGASNQPQHF. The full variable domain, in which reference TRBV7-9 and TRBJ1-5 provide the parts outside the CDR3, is DTGVSQNPRHKITKRGQNVTFRCDPISEHNRLYWYRQTLGQGPEFLTYFQNEAQLEKSRLLSDRFSAERPKGSFSTLEIQRTEQGDSAMYLCASSLVSGGASNQPQHFGDGTRLSIL.

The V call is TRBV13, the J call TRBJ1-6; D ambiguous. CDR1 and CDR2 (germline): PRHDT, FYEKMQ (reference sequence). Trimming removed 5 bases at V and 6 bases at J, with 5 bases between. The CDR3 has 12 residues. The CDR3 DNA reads TGTGCCAGCAGCCCCCGTAATTCACCCCTCCACTTT. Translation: CASSPRNSPLHF.

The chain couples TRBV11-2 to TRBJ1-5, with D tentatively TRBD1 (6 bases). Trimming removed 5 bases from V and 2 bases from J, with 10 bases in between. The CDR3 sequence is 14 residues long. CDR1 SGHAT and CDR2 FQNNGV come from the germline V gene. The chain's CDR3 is CASSPRQGNQPQHF. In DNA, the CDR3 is TGTGCCAGCAGCCCTAGACAGGGCAATCAGCCCCAGCATTTT.

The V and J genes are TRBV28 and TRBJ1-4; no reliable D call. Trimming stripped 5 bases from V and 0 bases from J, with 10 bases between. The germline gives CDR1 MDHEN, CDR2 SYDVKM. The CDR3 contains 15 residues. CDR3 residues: CASSRGVATNEKLFF. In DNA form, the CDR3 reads TGTGCCAGCAGTCGGGGAGTTGCAACTAATGAAAAACTGTTTTTT.

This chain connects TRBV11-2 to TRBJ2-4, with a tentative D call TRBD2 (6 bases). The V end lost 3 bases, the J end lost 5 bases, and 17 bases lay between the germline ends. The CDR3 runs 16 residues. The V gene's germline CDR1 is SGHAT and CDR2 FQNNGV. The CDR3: CASSLRRDGVENIQYF. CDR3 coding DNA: TGTGCCAGCAGCTTGAGGAGGGACGGGGTGGAAAACATTCAGTACTTC. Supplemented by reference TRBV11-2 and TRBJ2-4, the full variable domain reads EAGVAQSPRYKIIEKRQSVAFWCNPISGHATLYWYQQILGQGPKLLIQFQNNGVVDDSQLPKDRFSAERLKGVDSTLKIQPAKLEDSAVYLCASSLRRDGVENIQYFGAGTRLSVL.

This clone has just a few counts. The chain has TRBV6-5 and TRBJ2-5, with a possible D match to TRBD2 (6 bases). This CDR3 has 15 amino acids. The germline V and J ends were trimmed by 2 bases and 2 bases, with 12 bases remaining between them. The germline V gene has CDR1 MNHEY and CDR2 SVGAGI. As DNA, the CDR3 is TGTGCCAGCAGTTACAATCGGGGGTGGCAAGAGACCCAGTACTTC. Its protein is CASSYNRGWQETQYF.

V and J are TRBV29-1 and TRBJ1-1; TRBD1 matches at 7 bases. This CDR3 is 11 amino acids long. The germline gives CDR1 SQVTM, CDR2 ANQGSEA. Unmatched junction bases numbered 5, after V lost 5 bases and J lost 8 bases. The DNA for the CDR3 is TGCAGCGTTCCCCGGGACAGCGAAGCTTTCTTT. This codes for CSVPRDSEAFF.

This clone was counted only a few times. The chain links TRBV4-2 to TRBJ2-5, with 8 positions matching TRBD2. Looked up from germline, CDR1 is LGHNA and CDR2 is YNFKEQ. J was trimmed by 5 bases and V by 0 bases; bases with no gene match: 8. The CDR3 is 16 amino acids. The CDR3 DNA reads TGTGCCAGCAGCCAAGAACCCGGGGGGGCTAGTGAGACCCAGTACTTC. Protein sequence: CASSQEPGGASETQYF.

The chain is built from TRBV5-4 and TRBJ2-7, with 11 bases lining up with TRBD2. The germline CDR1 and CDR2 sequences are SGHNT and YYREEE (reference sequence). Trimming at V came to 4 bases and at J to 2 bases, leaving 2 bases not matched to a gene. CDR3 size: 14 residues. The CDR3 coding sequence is TGTGCCAGCAGCGTGGGACTAGCGGCCTACGAGCAGTACTTC. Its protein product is CASSVGLAAYEQYF. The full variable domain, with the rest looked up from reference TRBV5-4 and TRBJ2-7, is ETGVTQSPTHLIKTRGQQVTLRCSSQSGHNTVSWYQQALGQGPQFIFQYYREEENGRGNFPPRFSGLQFPNYSSELNVNALELDDSALYLCASSVGLAAYEQYFGPGTRLTVT.

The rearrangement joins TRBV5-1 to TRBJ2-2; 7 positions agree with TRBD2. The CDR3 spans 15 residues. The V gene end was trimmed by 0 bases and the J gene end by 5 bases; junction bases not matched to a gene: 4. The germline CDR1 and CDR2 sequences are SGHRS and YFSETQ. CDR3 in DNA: TGCGCCAGCAGCTTGGTAAATAGCGGGACCGGGGAGCTGTTTTTT. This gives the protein CASSLVNSGTGELFF.

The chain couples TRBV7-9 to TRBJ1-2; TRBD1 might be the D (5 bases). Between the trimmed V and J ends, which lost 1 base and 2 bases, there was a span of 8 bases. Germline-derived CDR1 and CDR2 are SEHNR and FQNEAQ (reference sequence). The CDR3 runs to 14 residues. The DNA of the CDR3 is TGTGCCAGCAGCTTAGGGGCAGGGAACTATGGCTACACCTTC. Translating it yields CASSLGAGNYGYTF. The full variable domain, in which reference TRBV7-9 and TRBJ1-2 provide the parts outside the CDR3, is DTGVSQNPRHKITKRGQNVTFRCDPISEHNRLYWYRQTLGQGPEFLTYFQNEAQLEKSRLLSDRFSAERPKGSFSTLEIQRTEQGDSAMYLCASSLGAGNYGYTFGSGTRLTVV.

CDR3 sequence reads: CASSAVTGGDNEQFF. The DNA of the CDR3 is TGTGCCAGCAGCGCCGTGACAGGGGGAGACAATGAGCAGTTCTTC. This rearrangement joins TRBV9 to TRBJ2-1; 9 bases agree with TRBD1. The germline CDR1 and CDR2 sequences are SGDLS and YYNGEE. This CDR3 has 15 amino acids. Unmatched junction bases numbered 6, after V lost 3 bases and J lost 5 bases.

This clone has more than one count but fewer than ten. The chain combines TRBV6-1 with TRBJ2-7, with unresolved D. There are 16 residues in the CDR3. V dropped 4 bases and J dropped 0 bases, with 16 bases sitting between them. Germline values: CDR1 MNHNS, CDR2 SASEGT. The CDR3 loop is CASSGPSAAISYEQYF. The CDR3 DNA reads TGTGCCAGCAGTGGCCCCTCGGCGGCTATCTCCTACGAGCAGTACTTC.

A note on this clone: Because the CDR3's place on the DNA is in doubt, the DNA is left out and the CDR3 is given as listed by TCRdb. CDR3 sequence: CASFALGNEKLFF. The V call is TRBV21-1, the J call TRBJ1-4; TRBD1, the table's D call, was not compared with the DNA. TRBV21-1 counts as a pseudogene. The CDR3 length is 13 residues, termini included.

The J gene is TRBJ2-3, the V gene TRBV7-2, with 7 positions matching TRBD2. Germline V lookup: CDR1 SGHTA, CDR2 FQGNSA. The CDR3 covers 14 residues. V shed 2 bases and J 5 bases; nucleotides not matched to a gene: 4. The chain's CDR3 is CASSLLLAGDTQYF. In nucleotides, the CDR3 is TGTGCCAGCAGCTTACTTTTAGCGGGAGATACGCAGTATTTT.

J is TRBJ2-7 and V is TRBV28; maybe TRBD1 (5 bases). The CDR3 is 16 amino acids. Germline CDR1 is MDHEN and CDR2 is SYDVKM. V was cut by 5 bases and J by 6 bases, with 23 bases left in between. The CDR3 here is CASSVTTGHPLREQYF. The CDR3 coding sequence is TGTGCCAGCAGTGTAACAACTGGACATCCCCTACGCGAGCAGTACTTC. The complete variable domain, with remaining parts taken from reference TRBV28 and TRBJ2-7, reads DVKVTQSSRYLVKRTGEKVFLECVQDMDHENMFWYRQDPGLGLRLIYFSYDVKMKEKGDIPEGYSVSREKKERFSLILESASTNQTSMYLCASSVTTGHPLREQYFGPGTRLTVT.

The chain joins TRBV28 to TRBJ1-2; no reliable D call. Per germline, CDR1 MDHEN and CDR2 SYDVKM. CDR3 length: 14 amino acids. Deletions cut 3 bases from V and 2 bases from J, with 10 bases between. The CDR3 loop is CASSLGIGNYGYTF. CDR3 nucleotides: TGTGCCAGCAGTTTGGGTATCGGGAACTATGGCTACACCTTC.

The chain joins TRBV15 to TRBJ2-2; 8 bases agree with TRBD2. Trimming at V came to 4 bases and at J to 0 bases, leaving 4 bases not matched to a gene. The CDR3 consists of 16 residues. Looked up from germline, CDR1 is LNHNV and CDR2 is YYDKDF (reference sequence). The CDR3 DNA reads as TGTGCCACCAGCAAAACTAGCGGTTCGAACACCGGGGAGCTGTTTTTT. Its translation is CATSKTSGSNTGELFF.

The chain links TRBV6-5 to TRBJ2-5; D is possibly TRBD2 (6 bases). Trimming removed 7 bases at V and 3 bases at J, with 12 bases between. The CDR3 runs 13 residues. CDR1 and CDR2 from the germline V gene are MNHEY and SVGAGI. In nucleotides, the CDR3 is TGTGCCAGCACTAGGGACTTAAAAGAGACCCAGTACTTC. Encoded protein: CASTRDLKETQYF.

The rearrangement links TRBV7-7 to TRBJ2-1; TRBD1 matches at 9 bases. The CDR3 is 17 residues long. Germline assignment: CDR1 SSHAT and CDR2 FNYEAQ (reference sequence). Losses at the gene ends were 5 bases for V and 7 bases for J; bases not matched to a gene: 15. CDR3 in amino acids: CASSVRGPGQGGNEQFF. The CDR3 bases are TGTGCCAGCAGCGTTCGCGGGCCGGGACAGGGAGGGAATGAGCAGTTCTTC.

The DNA for the CDR3 is TGTGCCAGCAGCCCGGGGGGACAGGGGGCGGGAGAGACCCAGTACTTC. This codes for CASSPGGQGAGETQYF. This sequence joins TRBV4-2 and TRBJ2-5; TRBD1 aligns across 12 bases. The CDR3 totals 16 residues. Germline CDR1 is LGHNA and CDR2 is YNFKEQ. V dropped 4 bases and J dropped 4; count of bases not matched to a gene: 7.

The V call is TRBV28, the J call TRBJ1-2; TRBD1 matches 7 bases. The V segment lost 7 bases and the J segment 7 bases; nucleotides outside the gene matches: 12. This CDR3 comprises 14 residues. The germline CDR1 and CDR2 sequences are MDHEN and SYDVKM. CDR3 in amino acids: CASKTHEGTAGYTF. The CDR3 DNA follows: TGTGCCAGCAAAACTCATGAAGGGACAGCTGGCTACACCTTC.